This entry lists 31 T cell receptor beta chains sequenced from one sample in a study of blood T cell repertoires in COVID-19. Using immunoSEQ multiplex PCR, the repertoire was profiled, and TCRdb retains in-frame clones only, with some absent. The data hold 12,000 or so clones, with about 71% observed a single time. Material for sequencing was peripheral blood. The receptors were gathered from a man aged 55 to 70 with COVID-19, enrolled during active disease.

This sequence joins TRBV14 and TRBJ2-5; the D gene is possibly TRBD2 (5 bases). V was shortened by 0 bases and J by 2 bases, with 16 bases between the two germline ends. In germline, CDR1 is SGHDN, CDR2 FVKESK. CDR3 length: 17 residues. CDR3 sequence: CASSQDRASNRQETQYF. The CDR3, as DNA: TGTGCCAGCAGCCAAGATAGGGCTAGCAACAGACAAGAGACCCAGTACTTC.

This chain joins TRBV19 and TRBJ1-2; 10 bases align to TRBD1. V dropped 5 bases and J dropped 4; count of bases not matched to a gene: 7. Germline-derived CDR1 and CDR2 are LNHDA and SQIVND (reference sequence). The CDR3 totals 15 residues. Here the CDR3 reads CASSGFDRGPYGYTF. CDR3 nucleotide sequence: TGTGCCAGTAGTGGTTTCGACAGGGGGCCCTATGGCTACACCTTC. The variable domain in full, completed from reference TRBV19 and TRBJ1-2, reads DGGITQSPKYLFRKEGQNVTLSCEQNLNHDAMYWYRQDPGQGLRLIYYSQIVNDFQKGDIAEGYSVSREKKESFPLTVTSAQKNPTAFYLCASSGFDRGPYGYTFGSGTRLTVV.

The V call is TRBV7-9, the J call TRBJ2-1; 13 bases match TRBD2. The ends lost 5 bases at V and 4 bases at J; junction bases unmatched: 5. Germline assignment: CDR1 SEHNR and CDR2 FQNEAQ (reference sequence). The CDR3 runs to 16 residues. CDR3 bases: TGTGCCAGCAGCACCTGGACTAGCGGGGGATACAATGAGCAGTTCTTC. Its protein product is CASSTWTSGGYNEQFF.

This chain joins TRBV7-2 and TRBJ2-5; 8 positions match TRBD1. The CDR3 loop spans 15 amino acids. CDR1 and CDR2 from the germline V gene are SGHTA and FQGNSA. V lost 5 bases, J lost 5 bases, and 10 bases stayed unmatched. The CDR3 DNA reads TGTGCCAGCAGCGCACAGGGGGTTTTAGGGGAGACCCAGTACTTC. Residues: CASSAQGVLGETQYF. The variable domain in full, with the rest retrieved from reference TRBV7-2 and TRBJ2-5, is GAGVSQSPSNKVTEKGKDVELRCDPISGHTALYWYRQSLGQGLEFLIYFQGNSAPDKSGLPSDRFSAERTGGSVSTLTIQRTQQEDSAVYLCASSAQGVLGETQYFGPGTRLLVL.

The chain recombines TRBV6-5 with TRBJ2-7, with 13 bases aligning to TRBD2. The CDR3 loop spans 15 amino acids. The V segment lost 5 bases and the J segment 3 bases; nucleotides outside the gene matches: 4. Germline CDR1 MNHEY, CDR2 SVGAGI. The CDR3 region has the DNA TGTGCCAGCAGTCTCCGACTAGCGGGGGGCTACGAGCAGTACTTC. This gives the protein CASSLRLAGGYEQYF.

This sequence joins TRBV27 and TRBJ1-1; D uncertain. The germline V and J ends were trimmed by 3 bases and 1 base, with 6 bases remaining between them. This CDR3 region has 13 residues. Germline CDR1 reads MNHEY; CDR2 reads SMNVEV (reference sequence). CDR3 nucleotides: TGTGCCAGCAGTTTTGGAGCGAACACTGAAGCTTTCTTT. Its protein product is CASSFGANTEAFF.

The gene calls are TRBV7-2 and TRBJ2-7, with D possibly being TRBD1 (7 bases). CDR1 and CDR2 from the germline V gene are SGHTA and FQGNSA. The CDR3 loop spans 13 amino acids. V was pared by 2 bases and J by 5 bases, with 10 bases between. CDR3 DNA sequence: TGTGCCAGCAGCTTACAGGGGGGAAACGAGCAGTACGTC. As protein: CASSLQGGNEQYV.

The chain combines TRBV15 with TRBJ1-6, with 7 positions matching TRBD1. Germline V CDR1 and CDR2: LNHNV, YYDKDF (reference sequence). This CDR3 is 16 amino acids long. V lost 4 bases to trimming and J lost 8 bases; unmatched junction nucleotides: 11. The CDR3 sequence is CATSITRGIGYSPLHF. DNA for the CDR3: TGTGCCACCAGCATTACCAGGGGGATAGGGTATTCACCCCTCCACTTT.

V gene TRBV27 combines with J gene TRBJ2-4; D is uncertain. Trimming stripped 6 bases from V and 0 bases from J, with 9 bases between. Looked up from germline, CDR1 is MNHEY and CDR2 is SMNVEV (reference sequence). CDR3 length: 14 residues. CDR3 coding DNA: TGTGCCAGCAGAGGCAGACTAGCCAAAAACATTCAGTACTTC. Encoded protein: CASRGRLAKNIQYF.

This clone was observed a few times. V usage is TRBV29-1 and J usage is TRBJ1-1, with a weak D call TRBD1 (5 bases). This CDR3 contains 13 residues. CDR1 SQVTM and CDR2 ANQGSEA come from the germline V gene. The V and J ends lost 2 bases and 5 bases respectively, with 12 bases between them. The chain's CDR3 is CSVERQGSTEAFF. CDR3 bases: TGCAGCGTTGAAAGGCAGGGAAGTACTGAAGCTTTCTTT.

The V gene is TRBV10-3, the J gene TRBJ1-2; a weak D match, TRBD1 (5 bases). Looked up from germline, CDR1 is ENHRY and CDR2 is SYGVKD. Trimming pared 0 bases from V and 3 bases from J, leaving 5 bases between. CDR3 length: 13 amino acids. CDR3 loop: CAISESGDYGYTF. The CDR3 nucleotides are TGTGCCATCAGTGAGTCAGGGGACTATGGCTACACCTTC.

By share, this clone counts as medium-sized (0.01 to 0.1%). The chain carries TRBV2 and TRBJ1-1, with a tentative D call TRBD1 (5 bases). The CDR3 length is 14 residues. Germline-derived CDR1 and CDR2 are SNHLY and FYNNEI. Trimming cost V 1 base and J 7 bases, with 13 bases left between them. CDR3 protein: CASSEGGGDFEAFF. The CDR3 nucleotides read TGTGCCAGCAGTGAAGGGGGTGGGGACTTTGAAGCTTTCTTT.

The genes are TRBV27 and TRBJ1-5, with D possibly matching TRBD1 (6 bases). The CDR3 consists of 16 residues. Germline values: CDR1 MNHEY, CDR2 SMNVEV (reference sequence). V was clipped by 3 bases and J by 0 bases, with 12 bases between them. CDR3 sequence (DNA): TGTGCCAGCAGTTTCCAGGGGTCCTATAGCAATCAGCCCCAGCATTTT. This sequence encodes CASSFQGSYSNQPQHF.

The chain carries TRBV7-9 and TRBJ1-4; D call uncertain. This CDR3 region has 16 residues. V lost 5 bases and J lost 0, with 13 bases in between. The germline V gene has CDR1 SEHNR and CDR2 FQNEAQ (reference sequence). The CDR3 coding sequence is TGTGCCAGCAGCCCCCGCGCGGAAGCAACTAATGAAAAACTGTTTTTT. It yields the protein CASSPRAEATNEKLFF.

V usage is TRBV5-6 and J usage is TRBJ2-5; perhaps TRBD2 as D (5 bases). V was shortened by 0 bases and J by 2 bases, with 5 bases between the two germline ends. Germline values: CDR1 SGHDT, CDR2 YYEEEE. This CDR3 spans 13 amino acids. This chain's CDR3 is CASSLGGQETQYF. CDR3 nucleotide sequence: TGTGCCAGCAGCTTGGGCGGGCAAGAGACCCAGTACTTC.

V usage is TRBV6-5 and J usage is TRBJ1-2; 7 bases are a match to TRBD1. Trimming removed 4 bases from V and 8 bases from J; junction bases left unmatched: 10. Germline V gene sequence: CDR1 MNHEY, CDR2 SVGAGI. The CDR3 sequence is 14 residues long. In DNA, the CDR3 is TGTGCCAGCAGTTCCCAGACAGGGAAGGGCGGCTACACCTTC. Protein: CASSSQTGKGGYTF.

This clone came up a few times. V gene TRBV7-2 combines with J gene TRBJ1-1, with D maybe TRBD1 (6 bases). This CDR3 is built from 15 residues. The germline gives CDR1 SGHTA, CDR2 FQGNSA. V was shortened by 2 bases and J by 3 bases, with 13 bases between the two germline ends. CDR3 residues: CASSLRSTGYTEAFF. CDR3 DNA: TGTGCCAGCAGCTTAAGATCTACAGGGTACACTGAAGCTTTCTTT.

This chain links TRBV7-2 with TRBJ2-5; D may be TRBD2 (5 bases). CDR3 size: 15 residues. V was pared by 3 bases and J by 4 bases, with 15 bases between. Germline assignment: CDR1 SGHTA and CDR2 FQGNSA. The CDR3 sequence: CASSLRAMRRETQYF. The DNA of the CDR3 is TGTGCCAGCAGCTTGAGGGCAATGAGGAGAGAGACCCAGTACTTC.

V usage is TRBV7-2 and J usage is TRBJ2-3; 8 bases are a match to TRBD2. V lost 1 base and J lost 5; bases outside the gene matches: 8. The CDR3 extends over 16 amino acids. Germline V gene data show CDR1 as SGHTA and CDR2 as FQGNSA. CDR3 bases: TGTGCCAGCAGCTTAGGAGGAGGACTAGCCGGAGATACGCAGTATTTT. It is translated as CASSLGGGLAGDTQYF.

The gene calls are TRBV6-5 and TRBJ2-7, with a weak D call TRBD1 (6 bases). V lost 6 bases and J 0 bases, leaving 12 bases between the germline ends. CDR1 and CDR2 from the germline V gene are MNHEY and SVGAGI. The CDR3 is 14 residues long. DNA of the CDR3: TGTGCCAGCAGAATGACAGGCAACTCCTACGAGCAGTACTTC. This translates into CASRMTGNSYEQYF.

The chain has TRBV10-3 and TRBJ1-1; 7 bases match TRBD1. Germline V gene lookup returns CDR1 ENHRY and CDR2 SYGVKD. J gave up 4 bases and V 2 bases, and 4 bases lay outside the gene matches. The CDR3 loop spans 14 amino acids. The DNA for the CDR3 is TGTGCCATCAGTGAGACAGGGGTGCTCACTGAAGCTTTCTTT. Translating gives CAISETGVLTEAFF.

As concerns this clone: At one end, the junction sequence differs from germline, possibly due to a read error. The chain joins TRBV28 to TRBJ1-4; D is uncertain. CDR1 is MDHEN and CDR2 is SYDVKM in the germline V gene. The CDR3 spans 15 residues. CDR3 sequence reads: CANSPRGATNEKLFF. The CDR3 DNA reads as TGTGCCAACAGTCCGCGTGGTGCAACTAATGAAAAACTGTTTTTT.

This clone was seen once. The chain combines TRBV29-1 with TRBJ1-2; 8 positions match TRBD1. The junction had 7 bases not matched to a gene; V was cut back by 5 bases and J by 2 bases. CDR3 length: 14 residues. Germline V gene data show CDR1 as SQVTM and CDR2 as ANQGSEA. As DNA, the CDR3 is TGCAGCGTTAGACCCGGGACAGGCAACTATGGCTACACCTTC. This codes for CSVRPGTGNYGYTF. The whole variable domain, filled in from reference TRBV29-1 and TRBJ1-2, reads SAVISQKPSRDICQRGTSLTIQCQVDSQVTMMFWYRQQPGQSLTLIATANQGSEATYESGFVIDKFPISRPNLTFSTLTVSNMSPEDSSIYLCSVRPGTGNYGYTFGSGTRLTVV.

The chain couples TRBV12-3 or TRBV12-4 to TRBJ1-1; no definite D call. The V gene lost 6 bases and the J gene lost 6 bases, with 14 bases spanning the gap. The CDR3 contains 13 residues. The chain's CDR3 is CASSRLRRAEAFF. CDR3 in DNA: TGTGCCAGCAGCCGTCTAAGAAGAGCTGAAGCTTTCTTT.

The chain couples TRBV6-5 to TRBJ2-7; the match to TRBD1 covers 8 bases. The CDR3 totals 14 residues. The germline CDR1 and CDR2 sequences are MNHEY and SVGAGI. V shed 5 bases and J 4 bases; nucleotides not matched to a gene: 7. The CDR3 DNA sequence: TGTGCCAGCAGTCAACAAACAGGGGGTTACGAGCAGTACTTC. Translated, it gives CASSQQTGGYEQYF.

The chain links TRBV2 to TRBJ2-5, with D possibly TRBD2 on 5 matching bases. V was cut by 6 bases and J by 6 bases, with 11 bases left in between. Germline V gives CDR1 SNHLY, CDR2 FYNNEI. The CDR3 is 12 amino acids. Here the CDR3 DNA reads TGTGCCAGCAGCCGGGATATTAAGACCCAGTACTTC. Amino acids: CASSRDIKTQYF.

The genes are TRBV6-2 or TRBV6-3 and TRBJ1-4; tentatively, D is TRBD1 (6 bases). The CDR3 totals 19 residues. Germline V gives CDR1 MNHEY, CDR2 SVGEGT. The V and J ends lost 4 bases and 0 bases respectively, with 21 bases between them. The CDR3: CASSFTRNRALPTNEKLFF. CDR3 DNA: TGTGCCAGCAGTTTTACCCGGAACAGGGCTCTTCCAACTAATGAAAAACTGTTTTTT.

The CDR3 DNA is TGTGCCAGCAGCGTAGGCAGGGGGGCTGGCTACACCTTC. Translating it yields CASSVGRGAGYTF. The chain joins TRBV9 to TRBJ1-2; 7 bases are shared with TRBD1. This CDR3 region has 13 residues. Germline V lookup: CDR1 SGDLS, CDR2 YYNGEE. With V trimmed by 0 bases and J by 7 bases, 3 bases remained unmatched.

J is TRBJ1-4 and V is TRBV5-4, with 9 positions matching TRBD1. Germline V gene lookup returns CDR1 SGHNT and CDR2 YYREEE (reference sequence). With V trimmed by 2 bases and J by 0 bases, 2 bases remained unmatched. The CDR3 runs 16 residues. The CDR3 here is CASSLTGGATNEKLFF. Written as DNA, the CDR3 is TGTGCCAGCAGCTTAACAGGGGGCGCAACTAATGAAAAACTGTTTTTT.

Only a few counts were recorded for this clone. The CDR3 spells CATKWGGTGPAAGELFF. The CDR3, as DNA: TGTGCCACCAAGTGGGGGGGGACAGGGCCCGCCGCCGGGGAGCTGTTTTTT. This rearrangement joins TRBV19 to TRBJ2-2; TRBD1 agrees at 9 bases. J lost 6 bases, V lost 10 bases, and 18 bases had no gene match. In germline, CDR1 is LNHDA, CDR2 SQIVND (reference sequence). CDR3 size: 17 residues.

The chain combines TRBV23-1 with TRBJ1-6; D may be TRBD1 (5 bases). TRBV23-1 is reported as an ORF; its role is uncertain. There are 14 residues in the CDR3. Trimming shortened V by 0 bases and J by 8 bases, and 8 bases separated the two germline ends. The CDR3 loop reads CASSQSRVDSPLHF. Here the CDR3 DNA reads TGCGCCAGCAGTCAATCCAGGGTCGATTCACCCCTCCACTTT.